The rows below give T cell receptor beta chains drawn from one sample of a study of CD8+ T cells in alopecia areata. Clones were read by immunoSEQ multiplex PCR, and TCRdb kept only the in-frame ones, dropping some. This repertoire shows 170,000 or so clones, about 63% found once; its top ten account for over 1.5%. This specimen was CD4+ T cells sorted from blood, taken at week 0. These receptors all stem from a human donor with alopecia areata. Both conserved end residues are part of each CDR3. The D gene is left open where the match is weak.

.	TRBJ2-3	TRBV9	TGTGCCAGCAGCGCCCGAGATGGGGTCCCAGATACGCAGTATTTT	CASSARDGVPDTQYF
.	TRBJ2-7	TRBV30	TGTGCCTGGAGTGCACAGACGACCTACGAGCAGTACTTC	CAWSAQTTYEQYF
.	TRBJ2-7	TRBV7-9	TGTGCCAGCAGCTCAAGCTCCTACGAGCAGTACTTC	CASSSSSYEQYF
.	TRBJ1-2	TRBV7-9	TGTGCCAGCAGCTTAAATGTAAAGGACTATGGCTACACCTTC	CASSLNVKDYGYTF
TRBD2	TRBJ2-2	TRBV11-2	TGTGCCAGCAGCTTAGTGCTCCTTAGCGGGGGGAACACCGGGGAGCTGTTTTTT	CASSLVLLSGGNTGELFF
TRBD1	TRBJ2-1	TRBV5-1	TGCGCCAGCAGCTTGGACAGGGGTATTTTGAATGAGCAGTTCTTC	CASSLDRGILNEQFF
TRBD1	TRBJ1-1	TRBV15	TGTGCCACCAGCCCGAGGCAGGGGGCCGTTGAAGCTTTCTTT	CATSPRQGAVEAFF
.	TRBJ2-2	TRBV9	TGTGCCAGCAGCGTTCTCGAGAACACCGGGGAGCTGTTTTTT	CASSVLENTGELFF
.	TRBJ2-2	TRBV30	TGTGCCTGGAGTACAACCGGGGAGCTGTTTTTT	CAWSTTGELFF
TRBD1	TRBJ2-7	TRBV30	TGTGCCTGGAGTGAGCTGGTTGGACAGGGATCCGAGCAGTACTTC	CAWSELVGQGSEQYF
.	TRBJ1-1	TRBV2	TGTGCCGGCCGGGTGAACACTGAAGCTTTCTTT	CAGRVNTEAFF